The clone carrying this T cell receptor (beta chain) came up a few times. CDR1 is SGHDT and CDR2 is YYEEEE in the germline V gene. V was cut by 0 bases and J by 4 bases, with 13 bases left in between. The CDR3 extends over 15 amino acids. These data belong to a study of T cells in Graves' hyperthyroidism and ophthalmopathy. The TCR beta CDR3 regions underwent amplification using RNA transcripts as the source. The TCR CDR3 was amplified in a first-round RT-PCR using the HTBI primer set. From the multiplex PCR reads, TCRdb called clonotypes with MiXCR, one entry per CDR3 protein. In the table there are 500,000 to 700,000 distinct CDR3 sequences, around 15% of which are singletons.

Sequenced: blood. The rearrangement joins TRBV5-6 to TRBJ1-2, with D possibly matching TRBD1 (5 bases). This sequence originates from a woman under 30 with Graves' hyperthyroidism. CDR3 in DNA: TGTGCCAGCAGCTTGGATGATACAGGACCCTATGGCTACACCTTC. This codes for CASSLDDTGPYGYTF. Looking up the rest from reference TRBV5-6 and TRBJ1-2 gives the full variable domain: DAGVTQSPTHLIKTRGQQVTLRCSPKSGHDTVSWYQQALGQGPQFIFQYYEEEERQRGNFPDRFSGHQFPNYSSELNVNALLLGDSALYLCASSLDDTGPYGYTFGSGTRLTVV.